The clone carrying this T cell receptor beta chain was seen only once. Its target is not known. The primer mix had 60 Vbeta and 13 Jbeta primers. Some clones are missing from TCRdb's copy, which holds only in-frame ones; the method was immunoSEQ multiplex PCR. The data hold under 200,000 clones, with 68% observed a single time. The data are from a study of cytomegalovirus exposure and HLA in healthy donors. Study-level results: Most subjects had HLA-A and HLA-B alleles reportedly predicted accurately by TCR beta sequences. Within an earlier analysis, most TCR beta V segments proved productive either about 90% or about 30% of the time.

Trimming left V 4 bases short and J 15 bases short, with 17 bases between. The CDR3 length is 12 residues. Germline V lookup: CDR1 SGHRS, CDR2 YFSETQ. The V and J genes are TRBV5-1 and TRBJ2-1; TRBD1 might be the D (5 bases). The clonotype originates from a man between 50 and 59 years old in good health and CMV-seronegative. The source material was PBMCs. The CDR3 loop reads CASSPQGALGFF. CDR3 in DNA: TGCGCCAGCAGCCCACAAGGGGCCCTGGGGTTCTTC.